These 30 T cell receptor beta chains originate from one sample sequenced in a study of blood T cell repertoires in COVID-19. Profiled with immunoSEQ multiplex PCR; TCRdb holds only in-frame clones, not every one. The sample includes around 200,000 clones, about 82% seen only once; the top ten take 5.6%. The sample comprised PBMCs or T cells enriched from blood (not recorded which). These receptors were obtained from a man between 40 and 49 years old with acute COVID-19.

This rearrangement joins TRBV6-4 to TRBJ2-1, with 11 bases fitting TRBD2. Germline V CDR1 and CDR2: MRHNA, SNTAGT. CDR3 length equals 16 residues. Trimming at V came to 0 bases and at J to 7 bases, leaving 5 bases not matched to a gene. The DNA for the CDR3 is TGTGCCAGCAGTGACTCTGGCACTAGCGGGAGAAATGAGCAGTTCTTC. Its protein is CASSDSGTSGRNEQFF.

DNA for the CDR3: TGTGCCAGCAGCTTGGGCGGGGGCCGACTCTCCTACGAGCAGTACTTC. Amino acid sequence: CASSLGGGRLSYEQYF. The rearrangement links TRBV5-4 to TRBJ2-7, with a possible D match to TRBD2 (7 bases). This CDR3 comprises 16 residues. Looked up from germline, CDR1 is SGHNT and CDR2 is YYREEE (reference sequence). V lost 0 bases and J lost 0, with 13 bases in between.

J is TRBJ1-5 and V is TRBV15; D uncertain. CDR3 size: 16 residues. V shed 0 bases and J shed 7 bases, with 16 bases lying between them. Germline CDR1 reads LNHNV; CDR2 reads YYDKDF (reference sequence). Here the CDR3 reads CATSRDQADLRQPQHF. The CDR3 DNA is TGTGCCACCAGCAGAGATCAGGCAGACCTAAGACAGCCCCAGCATTTT. The variable domain in full, with the rest retrieved from reference TRBV15 and TRBJ1-5, is DAMVIQNPRYQVTQFGKPVTLSCSQTLNHNVMYWYQQKSSQAPKLLFHYYDKDFNNEADTPDNFQSRRPNTSFCFLDIRSPGLGDTAMYLCATSRDQADLRQPQHFGDGTRLSIL.

J is TRBJ2-1 and V is TRBV19, with 9 bases fitting TRBD2. Germline CDR1 reads LNHDA; CDR2 reads SQIVND (reference sequence). J was trimmed by 8 bases and V by 5 bases; bases with no gene match: 22. The CDR3 contains 19 residues. CDR3 protein: CASSPPPPMREGRLHEQFF. CDR3 nucleotide sequence: TGTGCCAGTAGTCCTCCCCCCCCTATGCGGGAGGGTAGGTTGCATGAGCAGTTCTTC.

This chain links TRBV7-9 with TRBJ2-1; tentatively, D is TRBD2 (5 bases). This CDR3 is 14 amino acids long. Germline CDR1 reads SEHNR; CDR2 reads FQNEAQ (reference sequence). The germline V and J ends were trimmed by 0 bases and 9 bases, with 12 bases remaining between them. The CDR3 loop reads CASSLAGAVGEQFF. CDR3 bases: TGTGCCAGCAGCTTAGCGGGAGCAGTGGGTGAGCAGTTCTTC.

The chain links TRBV6-5 to TRBJ2-3; a possible D gene is TRBD2 (5 bases). The germline V gene encodes CDR1 MNHEY and CDR2 SVGAGI. V shed 0 bases and J shed 10 bases, with 17 bases lying between them. CDR3 length: 15 amino acids. DNA for the CDR3: TGTGCCAGCAGTTACTCGATGGTAGAAGCGGCGGCGCAGTATTTT. Its protein product is CASSYSMVEAAAQYF.

This CDR3 is CASSKAGGTGELFF. CDR3 bases: TGTGCCAGCAGCAAAGCGGGTGGCACCGGGGAGCTGTTTTTT. V usage is TRBV7-3 and J usage is TRBJ2-2, with a weak D call TRBD2 (6 bases). Germline assignment: CDR1 SGHTA and CDR2 FQGTGA. The CDR3 is 14 residues long. Trimming pared 5 bases from V and 4 bases from J, leaving 11 bases between. Complete variable domain (other parts from reference TRBV7-3 and TRBJ2-2): GAGVSQTPSNKVTEKGKYVELRCDPISGHTALYWYRQSLGQGPEFLIYFQGTGAADDSGLPNDRFFAVRPEGSVSTLKIQRTERGDSAVYLCASSKAGGTGELFFGEGSRLTVL.

This chain uses TRBV4-2 with TRBJ1-2, with D possibly TRBD1 on 6 matching bases. The germline V gene has CDR1 LGHNA and CDR2 YNFKEQ. Trimming removed 0 bases from V and 4 bases from J, with 21 bases in between. The CDR3 loop spans 18 amino acids. This chain's CDR3 is CASSQERGAGAGGYGYTF. CDR3 in DNA: TGTGCCAGCAGCCAAGAACGTGGGGCAGGGGCCGGCGGCTATGGCTACACCTTC.

V usage is TRBV30 and J usage is TRBJ1-2; 8 bases line up with TRBD1. There are 13 residues in the CDR3. The J segment lost 7 bases and the V segment lost 3 bases, leaving 7 bases of the junction unmatched. Germline V gene sequence: CDR1 GTSNPN, CDR2 SVGIG (reference sequence). The CDR3: CAWSYRGVSGYTF. The CDR3 nucleotides read TGTGCCTGGAGCTACAGGGGGGTCTCTGGCTACACCTTC.

The V call is TRBV9, the J call TRBJ1-2, with D hard to call. The germline CDR1 and CDR2 sequences are SGDLS and YYNGEE. V was trimmed by 4 bases and J by 8 bases, leaving 15 bases between them. The CDR3 contains 13 residues. In DNA form, the CDR3 reads TGTGCCAGCAGCTCCCCCCGGGAGGTAGGCTACACCTTC. Translating it yields CASSSPREVGYTF.

V gene TRBV27 combines with J gene TRBJ1-2; 10 bases align to TRBD1. With V trimmed by 0 bases and J by 8 bases, 9 bases remained unmatched. From germline, CDR1 is MNHEY and CDR2 SMNVEV (reference sequence). The length of the CDR3 is 16 residues. The CDR3 loop is CASSLSKPTGGGGYTF. The CDR3 DNA reads as TGTGCCAGCAGTTTATCCAAACCGACAGGGGGCGGAGGCTACACCTTC.

This chain links TRBV28 with TRBJ1-1, with 8 bases lining up with TRBD1. Germline V gene data show CDR1 as MDHEN and CDR2 as SYDVKM. V lost 6 bases and J lost 3; bases outside the gene matches: 9. This CDR3 has 15 amino acids. CDR3 DNA: TGTGCCAGCAGCCGGACAGGGCGGGTCGACACTGAAGCTTTCTTT. The encoded protein is CASSRTGRVDTEAFF.

This chain uses TRBV7-3 with TRBJ2-7; possible D gene TRBD2, 6 bases. This CDR3 spans 15 amino acids. V gave up 0 bases and J gave up 5 bases, with 14 bases separating them. CDR1 is SGHTA and CDR2 is FQGTGA in the germline V gene. The CDR3 DNA reads TGTGCCAGCAGCTTAACGTCCGGGAGCACCGACGAGCAGTACTTC. Encoded protein: CASSLTSGSTDEQYF.

This chain connects TRBV19 to TRBJ1-1, with 8 bases lining up with TRBD1. Trimming took 6 bases from V and 5 from J; bases not matched to a gene: 8. CDR1 and CDR2 from the germline V gene are LNHDA and SQIVND (reference sequence). There are 14 residues in the CDR3. The chain's CDR3 is CASSSDRGRTEAFF. For the CDR3, the DNA is TGTGCCAGTAGCTCAGACAGGGGAAGGACTGAAGCTTTCTTT.

A word on this clone: Other DNA sequences in the same sample also yield this CDR3. This chain uses TRBV11-2 with TRBJ2-7; a possible D gene is TRBD2 (5 bases). The CDR3 extends over 13 amino acids. The V gene's germline CDR1 is SGHAT and CDR2 FQNNGV. The germline V and J ends were trimmed by 4 bases and 2 bases, with 9 bases remaining between them. The CDR3 spells CASSSQTTYEQYF. CDR3 nucleotide sequence: TGTGCCAGCAGCTCTCAGACTACCTACGAGCAGTACTTC.

The chain joins TRBV28 to TRBJ1-5, with TRBD1 identical over 7 bases. Losses at the gene ends were 11 bases for V and 0 bases for J; bases not matched to a gene: 7. Germline assignment: CDR1 MDHEN and CDR2 SYDVKM. This CDR3 spans 14 amino acids. The CDR3: CAGQQGSSNQPQHF. The CDR3, as DNA: TGTGCCGGACAACAGGGGAGTAGCAATCAGCCCCAGCATTTT.

The V gene is TRBV9, the J gene TRBJ2-3; tentatively, D is TRBD2 (5 bases). The V end lost 2 bases, the J end lost 0 bases, and 10 bases lay between the germline ends. Germline-derived CDR1 and CDR2 are SGDLS and YYNGEE. The CDR3 runs to 15 residues. The CDR3 sequence is CASSVLEGSTDTQYF. In nucleotides, the CDR3 is TGTGCCAGCAGCGTTCTTGAGGGTAGCACAGATACGCAGTATTTT.

CDR3 sequence (DNA): TGTGCCAGCAGCTTCTTTTCCCTCAGCACAGATACGCAGTATTTT. Protein: CASSFFSLSTDTQYF. The gene calls are TRBV5-6 and TRBJ2-3; no reliable D call. The germline V and J ends were trimmed by 2 bases and 0 bases, with 10 bases remaining between them. The germline V gene has CDR1 SGHDT and CDR2 YYEEEE. The CDR3 sequence is 15 residues long.

The chain uses TRBV5-1 and TRBJ2-7, with TRBD1 as a possible D gene (6 bases). CDR3 length: 13 residues. From germline, CDR1 is SGHRS and CDR2 YFSETQ. Trimming took 5 bases from V and 5 from J, leaving 14 bases between them. The DNA of the CDR3 is TGCGCCAGCAGTCAACAGGGTCTAGACGAGCAGTACTTC. Translation: CASSQQGLDEQYF.

The J gene is TRBJ1-5, the V gene TRBV28; D is unresolved. The CDR3 has 14 residues. V dropped 5 bases and J dropped 5 bases, with 13 bases sitting between them. The germline CDR1 and CDR2 sequences are MDHEN and SYDVKM. The CDR3 region has the DNA TGTGCCAGCAGTCCGGGTTTCCGGGATCAGCCCCAGCATTTT. Protein: CASSPGFRDQPQHF. The whole variable domain, filled in from reference TRBV28 and TRBJ1-5, reads DVKVTQSSRYLVKRTGEKVFLECVQDMDHENMFWYRQDPGLGLRLIYFSYDVKMKEKGDIPEGYSVSREKKERFSLILESASTNQTSMYLCASSPGFRDQPQHFGDGTRLSIL.

The chain employs TRBV9 and TRBJ2-1, with 10 bases that match TRBD2. Trimming removed 3 bases from V and 3 bases from J; junction bases left unmatched: 12. The CDR3 runs to 18 residues. CDR1 and CDR2 from the germline V gene are SGDLS and YYNGEE. The CDR3 protein is CASSDSSGSALNYNEQFF. The CDR3 nucleotides read TGTGCCAGCAGCGATTCTAGCGGGAGTGCCCTCAACTACAATGAGCAGTTCTTC.

The rearrangement joins TRBV19 to TRBJ1-5, with no clear D. V lost 2 bases to trimming and J lost 5 bases, with 7 bases between them. This CDR3 comprises 13 residues. Germline V lookup: CDR1 LNHDA, CDR2 SQIVND (reference sequence). The CDR3 protein is CASSIFSDQPQHF. For the CDR3, the DNA is TGTGCCAGTAGTATATTCTCCGATCAGCCCCAGCATTTT. Full variable domain (remainder filled in from reference TRBV19 and TRBJ1-5): DGGITQSPKYLFRKEGQNVTLSCEQNLNHDAMYWYRQDPGQGLRLIYYSQIVNDFQKGDIAEGYSVSREKKESFPLTVTSAQKNPTAFYLCASSIFSDQPQHFGDGTRLSIL.

The chain uses TRBV7-9 and TRBJ2-3; TRBD1 might be the D (6 bases). Germline-derived CDR1 and CDR2 are SEHNR and FQNEAQ (reference sequence). Trimming pared 5 bases from V and 2 bases from J, leaving 14 bases between. The CDR3 loop spans 15 amino acids. Here the CDR3 DNA reads TGTGCCAGCAGCCCACGGGACAAGGCCACAGATACGCAGTATTTT. Encoded protein: CASSPRDKATDTQYF.

This sequence joins TRBV4-2 and TRBJ2-7; possibly TRBD2 for D (5 bases). V lost 0 bases to trimming and J lost 4 bases, with 10 bases between them. There are 14 residues in the CDR3. Per the germline V gene, CDR1 is LGHNA and CDR2 is YNFKEQ. The CDR3 coding sequence is TGTGCCAGCAGCCAAGATTGGCTAGCTTACGAGCAGTACTTC. Translating it yields CASSQDWLAYEQYF.

Worth noting for this clone: One end of the junction fails to match germline, which may point to a read error. This chain joins TRBV7-7 and TRBJ2-5; D not certain. There are 17 residues in the CDR3. Germline values: CDR1 SSHAT, CDR2 FNYEAQ (reference sequence). This chain's CDR3 is CASSLGPLTPGAETQYF. CDR3 DNA: TGTGCTAGCAGCTTAGGCCCTCTCACGCCAGGCGCAGAGACCCAGTACTTC.

The chain couples TRBV6-5 to TRBJ1-6; 7 nucleotides line up with TRBD1. Per germline, CDR1 MNHEY and CDR2 SVGAGI. V was pared by 4 bases and J by 8 bases, with 8 bases of the junction left unmatched. The CDR3 totals 15 residues. CDR3 sequence (DNA): TGTGCCAGCAGTTCCTCCTGGACAGGTGATTCACCCCTCCACTTT. It encodes CASSSSWTGDSPLHF.

The rearrangement uses TRBV5-1 and TRBJ2-7, with 8 positions matching TRBD2. Germline CDR1 is SGHRS and CDR2 is YFSETQ. Trimming removed 6 bases from V and 4 bases from J; junction bases left unmatched: 3. CDR3 length: 12 residues. In DNA, the CDR3 is TGCGCCAGCACGGGGGGGCCGTACGAGCAGTACTTC. This sequence encodes CASTGGPYEQYF.

The chain links TRBV5-1 to TRBJ2-1; 8 bases match TRBD1. Germline trimming cut 0 bases from V and 12 bases from J; bases unmatched to any gene: 5. Per the germline V gene, CDR1 is SGHRS and CDR2 is YFSETQ. CDR3 length equals 13 residues. The CDR3 nucleotides are TGCGCCAGCAGCTTGGGGACAGGGTATTGGCAGTTCTTC. The encoded protein is CASSLGTGYWQFF.

V is TRBV4-1 and J is TRBJ1-3, with D unresolved. This CDR3 region has 18 residues. Germline V gene lookup returns CDR1 MGHRA and CDR2 YSYEKL. With 0 bases removed from V and 0 bases from J, the gap between germline ends came to 15 bases. The CDR3 region is CASSQEAAAEISGNTIYF. Here the CDR3 DNA reads TGCGCCAGCAGCCAAGAAGCCGCTGCCGAAATCTCTGGAAACACCATATATTTT.

The chain carries TRBV10-2 and TRBJ2-7; D perhaps matches TRBD1 (6 bases). V lost 1 base and J lost 0, with 10 bases in between. The CDR3 spans 15 residues. CDR1 and CDR2 from the germline V gene are WSHSY and SAAADI. In DNA form, the CDR3 reads TGCGCCAGCAGTGAGTACAGGGCCCTCTCCTACGAGCAGTACTTC. This gives the protein CASSEYRALSYEQYF.